The sequence of this TCR beta chain was determined in a study of CD4 T cells in relation to SARS-CoV-2 and coronaviruses (TCRdb year 2021). About the study as a whole: The ViraFEST assay cultured PBMCs with antigen for roughly nine days, then sequenced TCR beta CDR3s to find antigen-specific clonal expansions. The negative reference condition was either a culture with an HIV-1 Nef peptide pool or a culture with no peptide. Patient-derived lymphoblastoid cell lines were used to map the HLA restriction of shared crossreactive spike epitopes. At the level of individual TCR clonotypes, the study measured memory CD4+ T cell crossreactivity between SARS-CoV-2 spike protein and common cold coronavirus spike proteins. Samples from a few pre-COVID donors and the naive versus memory experiments were sequenced with the Adaptive Biotechnologies TCR-sequencing kit; other data were Illumina-based. A different, Illumina-based TCR-beta assay was used to sequence expansion assays from other donors in the study. What the study reported, not specific to this receptor: The study was constrained by small numbers of patients and of tested TCRs. Roughly 64% of donors had memory CD4+ clonotypes that crossrecognized SARS-CoV-2 and at least one common cold coronavirus spike. Since the crossreactivity analysis centred on spike protein, crossreactivity against other viral proteins was not assessed. Crossreactive clones showed significantly weaker SARS-CoV-2-driven expansion than monoreactive clones, consistent with antigenic imprinting. No donor contributed both pre-pandemic and post-infection samples, which limited tracing the source of pre-existing responses.

CD4+ T cells from unexposed donors were collected before the COVID-19 pandemic (2011-2018). After roughly 11 days of culture, CD4+ T cells were isolated with the EasySep CD4+ T cell isolation kit. As cell numbers permitted, CD4+ T cells from unexposed donors were tested for reactivity to SARS-CoV-2 S and N and to four common cold coronavirus spike pools. PBMCs were cultured at two million per well in IMDM supplemented with 5% human AB serum and roughly 9.6 IU/ml IL-2. Half of the culture medium was replaced with fresh IL-2-containing medium on days 3 and 7. In general, every peptide culture condition was set up in three replicate wells. Leukapheresis product for the unexposed donors was purchased commercially. Ficoll-Paque PLUS gradient centrifugation was used to isolate PBMCs from leukapheresis product or whole blood. PBMCs were either cryopreserved at -140 degrees C or used fresh in the expansion assay. The QIAamp Micro DNA Kit was used to extract genomic DNA from the CD4+ T cells.

Details on this clone: There is no known antigen for this receptor. No qualities accompany the bases; no much larger clone lies one base away.

Library method: the immunoSEQ multiplex PCR assay. Regarding the original processing steps: Preprocessing removed nonproductive sequences and CDR3s not starting with C, not ending with F or W, or shorter than 7 amino acids. Antigen-specific clonotypes were called with the MANAFEST web app on the basis of expansion relative to the reference and to other culture wells. A clone counted as positive if significantly expanded in 2 of 3 replicate wells versus the reference culture at FDR below 0.05. Positive clones also required significant expansion versus all other tandem wells and an odds ratio above 5. After three terminal residues were trimmed from each end, CDR3 homology was quantified as pairwise Levenshtein distance using the stringdist R package. TCRdb took over this immuneACCESS table, retaining in-frame rearrangements with V and J assigned. Such tables are incomplete; in checked studies, under half of the missing clones stem from an unresolved V gene, and the remainder is unexplained. Clonal size and the V and J genes are those of that table, whereas D and trimming came from the DNA. The sample contains just over 25,000 clones, around 76% of them found a single time. The leading ten clones occupy under 11% of the sample.

The CDR3 measures 14 amino acids from cysteine to phenylalanine. Of all the DNA, just the CDR3 is kept, 42 bases in frame from base 1. For CDR1 and CDR2, the germline V gene lists SGHTA and FQGNSA. The V and J ends are trimmed by 0 bases and 5 bases, leaving 8 bases between them. The chain is made from TRBV7-2 and TRBJ2-1; the D region possibly corresponds to TRBD2 (5 bases align). The sequenced sample consisted of CD4+ T cells from PBMCs, cultured in vitro. The sequence came from a human donor in good health. The CDR3 region has the sequence CASSLAGAHNEQFF. The nucleotide sequence is given as TGTGCCAGCAGCTTAGCGGGAGCCCACAATGAGCAGTTCTTC.